The TCR beta chain under discussion was sequenced for a study of patients and donors after allogeneic stem cell transplantation. A few counts support this clonotype. This CDR3 region has 13 residues. Trimming removed 2 bases from V and 11 bases from J, with 13 bases in between. From germline, CDR1 is MNHEY and CDR2 SVGAGI. TCRdb called the RT-PCR reads again in MiXCR, with one record for every CDR3 protein. The sample lists about a million distinct CDR3 sequences, more than 15% occurring once. The chain employs TRBV6-5 and TRBJ1-5; tentatively, D is TRBD1 (5 bases). This sequence originates from a human donor who was either an allogeneic HSCT recipient or a stem cell or donor lymphocyte infusion donor (not recorded which). It is not recorded whose cells these are; they may come from a transplant donor. Sequencing was carried out using blood, either unsorted or a sorted T cell fraction (not recorded which). As DNA, the CDR3 is TGTGCCAGCAGTTACGACCAGGGCATGACCCAGCATTTT. It encodes CASSYDQGMTQHF.